Following are 14 T cell receptor beta chains from one sample sequenced in a study of tissue T cells after allogeneic stem cell transplantation. Clones were sequenced by immunoSEQ multiplex PCR, and TCRdb holds only the in-frame ones, with some missing. Found here are roughly 5,400 clones, 49% of them singletons; the top ten hold about 9.4%. Time point denoted: mouse harvest day 7 after allogeneic transplant. Tail vein injection delivered 10^7 T-cell-depleted bone marrow cells and 10^6 splenic CD5+ T cells. Sequencing was performed on gut tissue. These receptors originate from a female BALB/c mouse given C57BL/6 T cells with graft-versus-host disease after an allogeneic hematopoietic cell transplant.

Concerning this clone itself: Gene names are mouse gene names. Coverage ceases 1 residue before the CDR3 finishes, and the germline J gene fills in the end. The gene calls are TRBV5 and TRBJ2-5; a weak D match, TRBD2 (5 bases). There are 15 residues in the CDR3. V was cut by 0 bases and J by 6 bases, with 13 bases left in between. Germline CDR1 LGHNA, CDR2 YNLKQL (reference sequence). The CDR3 sequence is CASSQERQLGDTQYF. Partial CDR3 DNA: TGTGCCAGCAGCCAAGAAAGGCAGTTGGGGGACACCCAGTAC.

Points on this clone: Mouse gene names apply. Coverage ceases 1 residue before the CDR3 finishes, and the germline J gene fills in the end. This sequence joins TRBV3 and TRBJ2-1, with 8 bases identical to TRBD2. Germline V CDR1 and CDR2: SNHLY, FYNGKV (reference sequence). V lost 6 bases to trimming and J lost 0 bases; unmatched junction nucleotides: 4. CDR3 length: 15 residues. CDR3 DNA (partial): TGTGCCAGCAGAAGACTGGGGTATAACTATGCTGAGCAGTTC. Protein sequence: CASRRLGYNYAEQF. The CDR3 reads in full as CASRRLGYNYAEQFF.

As regards this clone: The genes are named according to mouse. From the germline J gene comes the end of the CDR3, since the read stops 1 residue before it. The chain employs TRBV15 and TRBJ2-4; TRBD2 matches at 8 bases. V lost 1 base and J lost 2; bases outside the gene matches: 2. The germline gives CDR1 SGHND, CDR2 FRSKSL. This CDR3 contains 15 residues. CDR3: CASSLGLGSQNTLYF. The sequenced part of the CDR3 DNA is TGTGCCAGCAGTTTAGGACTGGGGTCTCAAAACACCTTGTAC.

Notes on this clone: A much bigger clone sits one base away, suggesting this may be a read error. Gene names refer to mouse genes. From the germline J gene comes the end of the CDR3, since the read stops 1 residue before it. In the same sample, other DNA sequences code for this CDR3. This sequence joins TRBV3 and TRBJ2-7, with 11 nucleotides matching TRBD2. The V and J ends lost 5 bases and 4 bases, in that order; junction bases with no gene match: 4. Germline CDR1 SNHLY, CDR2 FYNGKV (reference sequence). The CDR3 totals 14 residues. The CDR3 spells CASSPGTGGYEQYF. Incomplete CDR3 DNA: TGTGCCAGCAGCCCCGGGACTGGGGGATATGAACAGTAC.

The sample holds a few counts of this clone. Germline and genes here are mouse. CDR3 residues: CASGHLGGQDTQYF. The CDR3 bases that were read are TGTGCCAGCGGCCATCTGGGGGGGCAAGACACCCAGTAC. The chain carries TRBV13-2 and TRBJ2-5, with 9 bases identical to TRBD2. The missing CDR3 end, 1 residue past where the read stops, is filled in from the germline J gene. The trim removed 5 bases at V and 3 bases at J, leaving 4 bases unmatched. CDR1 is NNHNN, CDR2 SYGAGS, per germline (reference sequence). The CDR3 length is 14 residues.

This clone was seen only a few times. Genes and germline are mouse. Sequencing ends 1 residue short of the CDR3 end; the germline J gene provides the rest. This chain connects TRBV3 to TRBJ2-4; D gene ambiguous. The CDR3 covers 13 residues. The germline V gene encodes CDR1 SNHLY and CDR2 FYNGKV (reference sequence). The V gene lost 5 bases and the J gene lost 0 bases, with 6 bases spanning the gap. Incomplete CDR3 DNA: TGTGCCAGCAGCGCAACTAGTCAAAACACCTTGTAC. This sequence encodes CASSATSQNTLY. The entire CDR3 reads CASSATSQNTLYF.

Comment on this clone: Germline and genes: mouse. CDR3 sequence: CASRSGGRNTLYF. The DNA read from the CDR3 is TGTGCCAGCAGATCAGGGGGCCGAAACACCTTGTAC. The chain links TRBV3 to TRBJ2-4; 8 nucleotides align to TRBD1. With the read ending 1 residue before the CDR3 end, the germline J gene is used to fill in that end. This CDR3 has 13 amino acids. The V gene's germline CDR1 is SNHLY and CDR2 FYNGKV (reference sequence). The V and J ends lost 6 bases and 5 bases, in that order; junction bases with no gene match: 4.

With respect to this clone: The genes are named according to mouse. Coverage ceases 1 residue before the CDR3 finishes, and the germline J gene fills in the end. The rearrangement joins TRBV23 to TRBJ2-5; the table calls TRBD1, which could not be checked here. This CDR3 is built from 14 residues. Germline-derived CDR1 and CDR2 are KGHTA and FQNQQP. The CDR3 DNA, read in part, is TGCTCCAGCAGTCAAAGGGGTAACCAAGACACCCAGTAC. Translation gives CSSSQRGNQDTQY. The whole CDR3 region reads CSSSQRGNQDTQYF.

As concerns this clone: Genes and germline are mouse. Sequencing ends 1 residue short of the CDR3 end; the germline J gene provides the rest. V is TRBV4 and J is TRBJ2-4; the match to TRBD2 covers 11 bases. Germline loops: CDR1 LGHDT, CDR2 YNNKQL (reference sequence). V lost 5 bases to trimming and J lost 3 bases; unmatched junction nucleotides: 1. The CDR3 runs to 14 residues. This CDR3 reads CASSRLGGQNTLYF. The part of the CDR3 DNA that was read is TGTGCCAGCAGCAGACTGGGGGGGCAAAACACCTTGTAC.

Of note for this clone: The gene names here belong to mouse. The read ends 1 residue shy of where the CDR3 ends; the end is completed using the germline J gene. The rearrangement joins TRBV23 to TRBJ2-4; TRBD2 is the table's D call and was not checked against the DNA. Germline CDR1 is KGHTA and CDR2 is FQNQQP. There are 15 residues in the CDR3. The part of the CDR3 DNA that was read is TGCTCCAGCAGTCAAGAGAACTGGGGGGAAAACACCTTGTAC. Encoded protein: CSSSQENWGENTLY. The full CDR3 is CSSSQENWGENTLYF.

By its share, this clone is large (0.1 to 1%). All gene names here are mouse names. The read comes to an end 1 residue before the CDR3 does, leaving the germline J gene to fill in the end. V is TRBV12-2 and J is TRBJ2-1; 8 nucleotides align to TRBD2. Germline V lookup: CDR1 SGHLS, CDR2 HYDKME. The CDR3 is 15 residues long. With 0 bases clipped from V and 1 base from J, the junction kept 1 base outside the gene matches. The CDR3 DNA, read in part, is TGTGCCAGCTCTCTCTGGGGGGGGAACTATGCTGAGCAGTTC. Translating gives CASSLWGGNYAEQF. The whole CDR3 protein is CASSLWGGNYAEQFF.

As concerns this clone: Gene names denote mouse genes. The read halts 1 residue ahead of the CDR3 end, with the missing end drawn from the germline J gene. The rearrangement uses TRBV26 and TRBJ2-1, with 12 bases identical to TRBD2. The CDR3 is made up of 14 amino acids. Germline assignment: CDR1 KGHPV and CDR2 FQNQEV (reference sequence). V lost 4 bases to trimming and J lost 5 bases; unmatched junction nucleotides: 0. The DNA read from the CDR3 is TGTGCCAGCAGTCGGGACTGGGGGGATGCTGAGCAGTTC. Amino acid sequence: CASSRDWGDAEQF. The whole CDR3 protein reads CASSRDWGDAEQFF. The entire variable domain, with the rest obtained from reference TRBV26 and TRBJ2-1, is as follows: NSKVIQTPRYLVKGQGQKAKMRCIPEKGHPVVFWYQQNKNNEFKFLINFQNQEVLQQIDMTEKRFSAECPSNSPCSLEIQSSEAGDSALYLCASSRDWGDAEQFFGPGTRLTVL.

In regard to this clone: The listed genes are named as in mouse. The CDR3 end lies 1 residue beyond the end of the read and is filled in from the germline J gene. The J gene is TRBJ2-5, the V gene TRBV3, with TRBD1 matching over 7 bases. The CDR3 covers 14 residues. V trimming: 4 bases; J trimming: 3 bases; junction bases outside the gene matches: 4. Germline CDR1 is SNHLY and CDR2 is FYNGKV (reference sequence). Incomplete CDR3 DNA: TGTGCCAGCAGCTCCGACAGGGCGCAAGACACCCAGTAC. Amino acid sequence: CASSSDRAQDTQY. The full CDR3 is CASSSDRAQDTQYF.

This clone was counted a few times. The genes are named according to mouse. The read ends 1 residue shy of where the CDR3 ends; the end is completed using the germline J gene. J is TRBJ2-7 and V is TRBV23; the listed D gene, TRBD2, was not tested against the DNA. The CDR3 loop spans 14 amino acids. Germline loops: CDR1 KGHTA, CDR2 FQNQQP. CDR3 DNA (partial): TGCTCCAGCAGTCACCGGGACTGGGGGTATGAACAGTAC. This gives the protein CSSSHRDWGYEQY. From start to end, the CDR3 is CSSSHRDWGYEQYF.